The 4 T cell receptor beta chains given below trace back to one sample, sequenced in a study of CD8+CD57+ T cells in acquired aplastic anemia. Using genomic DNA as the template, TCR beta VDJ and CDR3 profiling was carried out. TCRdb re-called the reads through MiXCR, storing one row per CDR3 protein. The sample includes hundreds of thousands of distinct CDR3 sequences, about two thirds of them seen just once. The sample was sorted CD4+, CD8+, or CD8+CD57+ T cells (not recorded which) from PBMCs. These receptors came from a human donor in good health, serving as a control.

This chain connects TRBV11-1 to TRBJ1-1; 10 nucleotides align to TRBD1. CDR1 is SGHAT and CDR2 is FQDESV in the germline V gene (reference sequence). This CDR3 spans 17 amino acids. J gave up 0 bases and V 5 bases, and 9 bases lay outside the gene matches. Written as DNA, the CDR3 is TGTGCCAGCAGCGGACGGACAGGGGGTCCCATGAACACTGAAGCTTTCTTT. Its translation is CASSGRTGGPMNTEAFF.

As regards this clonotype: Since no conserved phenylalanine or tryptophan closes the CDR3, a read error is the likely cause. The V gene is TRBV7-2, the J gene TRBJ2-5; D call uncertain. The CDR3 covers 14 residues. From germline, CDR1 is SGHTA and CDR2 FQGNSA. The CDR3 here is CASSTPTGQETQYS. Here the CDR3 DNA reads TGCGCCAGCAGCACCCCGACCGGCCAAGAGACCCAGTACTCC.

The sample holds a few counts of this clonotype. The rearrangement links TRBV20-1 to TRBJ1-2, with D possibly being TRBD1 (6 bases). V shed 6 bases and J shed 8 bases, with 7 bases lying between them. From germline, CDR1 is DFQATT and CDR2 SNEGSKA (reference sequence). This CDR3 contains 9 residues. CDR3 coding DNA: TGCAGTGCAAGGGGGGGCTACACCTTC. This translates into CSARGGYTF.

For this clonotype: This is likely a read error, given that the CDR3 carries no conserved phenylalanine or tryptophan at its end. No DNA is shown, since the ends of the CDR3 on it are uncertain; the CDR3 is the one TCRdb lists. This chain links TRBV2 with TRBJ2-1; no DNA check was done on the table's D call, TRBD2. Both ends counted, the CDR3 spans 16 residues. The germline V gene encodes CDR1 SNHLY and CDR2 FYNNEI. The CDR3 protein is CASSESRATNQHQHFG.